This TCR beta chain was found in a study of shared clonotypes between healthy human individuals. At the level of the study: The plates for each donor numbered three CD4 naive, three CD4 memory, two CD8 naive and one CD8 memory.

Some clones are missing from TCRdb's copy, which holds only in-frame ones; the method was immunoSEQ multiplex PCR. The sample contains roughly 890,000 clones, about 92% of which appear only once. The naive CD8 subset, CD45RO-negative cells positively selected for CCR7, excluded terminally differentiated effector memory CD45RA+ cells. CDR3 length: 15 amino acids. Germline CDR1 reads SGHAT; CDR2 reads FQNNGV. Unmatched junction bases numbered 5, after V lost 5 bases and J lost 7 bases. The sequenced material came from naive CD8+ T cells sorted from blood. This receptor was taken from a man aged 25-45 years in good health. The V and J genes are TRBV11-2 and TRBJ2-2; 12 bases align to TRBD2. The CDR3 reads CASSPGLAGLGELFF. In DNA, the CDR3 is TGTGCCAGCAGCCCGGGACTAGCGGGTCTCGGGGAGCTGTTTTTT. The full variable domain, with the rest looked up from reference TRBV11-2 and TRBJ2-2, is EAGVAQSPRYKIIEKRQSVAFWCNPISGHATLYWYQQILGQGPKLLIQFQNNGVVDDSQLPKDRFSAERLKGVDSTLKIQPAKLEDSAVYLCASSPGLAGLGELFFGEGSRLTVL.